The 29 T cell receptor beta chains presented below share a single source sample, sequenced in a study of T cells in tumors after PD-1 blockade. Profiling relied on immunoSEQ multiplex PCR, and the TCRdb table lists in-frame clones only, not all of them. The sample includes some 10,000 clones, about 67% seen only once; the top ten take under 15%. The starting material was tumor tissue, obtained after anti-PD-1 treatment. These receptors were obtained from a human donor with basal cell carcinoma.

J is TRBJ2-2 and V is TRBV7-6; TRBD2 might be the D (6 bases). V lost 5 bases and J 6 bases, leaving 16 bases between the germline ends. This CDR3 comprises 15 residues. Per germline, CDR1 SGHVS and CDR2 FNYEAQ. This chain's CDR3 is CASSAERRAAGELFF. The CDR3 nucleotides are TGTGCCAGCAGCGCGGAGAGGAGGGCCGCCGGGGAGCTGTTTTTT.

The rearrangement links TRBV15 to TRBJ2-1, with 11 bases fitting TRBD2. Per germline, CDR1 LNHNV and CDR2 YYDKDF (reference sequence). The V segment lost 0 bases and the J segment 6 bases; nucleotides outside the gene matches: 10. CDR3 size: 18 residues. The CDR3 protein is CATSRDYPGTSGSNEQFF. The CDR3 DNA follows: TGTGCCACCAGCAGAGATTATCCCGGGACTAGCGGTTCCAATGAGCAGTTCTTC.

This rearrangement joins TRBV28 to TRBJ1-1; 9 nucleotides align to TRBD1. Germline V gives CDR1 MDHEN, CDR2 SYDVKM. This CDR3 has 12 amino acids. J lost 10 bases, V lost 3 bases, and 3 bases had no gene match. This CDR3 reads CASSFGQGRAFF. CDR3 coding DNA: TGTGCCAGCAGTTTTGGACAGGGGCGAGCTTTCTTT.

The chain uses TRBV6-5 and TRBJ1-2, with a weak D call TRBD1 (5 bases). CDR1 is MNHEY, CDR2 SVGAGI, per germline. This CDR3 comprises 15 residues. Trimming removed 4 bases from V and 2 bases from J, with 14 bases in between. The CDR3 region is CASSSPRGTNYGYTF. In DNA form, the CDR3 reads TGTGCCAGCAGTTCTCCCAGAGGGACGAACTATGGCTACACCTTC.

The rearrangement joins TRBV7-9 to TRBJ1-4; D not resolved. This CDR3 region has 14 residues. Trimming took off 4 bases at V and 4 bases at J, with 10 bases between the two ends. Germline V gives CDR1 SEHNR, CDR2 FQNEAQ (reference sequence). The CDR3 DNA reads TGTGCCAGCAGCTCAAGGAACTTTAATGAAAAACTGTTTTTT. It is translated as CASSSRNFNEKLFF.

The chain employs TRBV24-1 and TRBJ2-2; D may be TRBD1 (6 bases). CDR1 and CDR2 (germline): KGHDR, SFDVKD. Trimming took off 4 bases at V and 2 bases at J, with 10 bases between the two ends. The CDR3 consists of 15 residues. CDR3 nucleotides: TGTGCCACCAGTGACAGGGGAGTAAACACCGGGGAGCTGTTTTTT. Protein sequence: CATSDRGVNTGELFF.

V usage is TRBV5-1 and J usage is TRBJ1-3; the D is unclear. CDR1 is SGHRS, CDR2 YFSETQ, per germline. The CDR3 runs 15 residues. V dropped 0 bases and J dropped 2 bases, with 9 bases sitting between them. The CDR3 sequence is CASSLDSDTGNTIYF. The CDR3 DNA reads TGCGCCAGCAGCTTGGACAGTGACACTGGAAACACCATATATTTT.

The chain joins TRBV28 to TRBJ2-3; D is unresolved. This CDR3 comprises 12 residues. Trimming left V 7 bases short and J 6 bases short, with 11 bases between. The germline CDR1 and CDR2 sequences are MDHEN and SYDVKM. The CDR3 region is CASTHLGDTQYF. The CDR3 nucleotides read TGTGCCAGCACCCATCTAGGCGATACGCAGTATTTT.

This chain joins TRBV5-4 and TRBJ2-3; maybe TRBD1 (5 bases). V was cut by 0 bases and J by 3 bases, with 8 bases left in between. The CDR3 totals 14 residues. Germline CDR1 is SGHNT and CDR2 is YYREEE (reference sequence). CDR3 coding DNA: TGTGCCAGCAGCTTGGAGGGGCTGACAGATACGCAGTATTTT. As protein: CASSLEGLTDTQYF.

The gene calls are TRBV7-8 and TRBJ2-3; TRBD2 matches 11 bases. The germline gives CDR1 SGHVS, CDR2 FQNEAQ. Losses at the gene ends were 4 bases for V and 4 bases for J; bases not matched to a gene: 7. The CDR3 spans 16 residues. The DNA for the CDR3 is TGTGCCAGCAGCTCACTAGCGGGAGTCTCCGCAGATACGCAGTATTTT. Its protein is CASSSLAGVSADTQYF.

By share, this clone counts as large (0.1 to 1%). The chain combines TRBV7-3 with TRBJ1-1; 9 nucleotides match TRBD1. The CDR3 totals 14 residues. CDR1 is SGHTA, CDR2 FQGTGA, per germline. J was trimmed by 2 bases and V by 5 bases; bases with no gene match: 3. CDR3 in amino acids: CASSQGQGNTEAFF. CDR3 sequence (DNA): TGTGCCAGCAGCCAGGGACAGGGAAACACTGAAGCTTTCTTT.

This sequence joins TRBV10-1 and TRBJ2-7; no reliable D call. The germline V and J ends were trimmed by 9 bases and 3 bases, with 3 bases remaining between them. Germline CDR1 is WNHNN and CDR2 is SYGVQD (reference sequence). The CDR3 has 9 amino acids. Written as DNA, the CDR3 is TGCGCCAGTAGCTACGAGCAGTACTTC. The encoded protein is CASSYEQYF.

The chain links TRBV5-1 to TRBJ2-3; D may be TRBD2 (6 bases). V was shortened by 1 base and J by 6 bases, with 9 bases between the two germline ends. Germline V gives CDR1 SGHRS, CDR2 YFSETQ. This CDR3 has 13 residues. The CDR3 nucleotides read TGCGCCAGCAGCTTGTTAGGAGGGGATACGCAGTATTTT. It encodes CASSLLGGDTQYF. Variable domain in full (rest from reference TRBV5-1 and TRBJ2-3): KAGVTQTPRYLIKTRGQQVTLSCSPISGHRSVSWYQQTPGQGLQFLFEYFSETQRNKGNFPGRFSGRQFSNSRSEMNVSTLELGDSALYLCASSLLGGDTQYFGPGTRLTVL.

With respect to this clone: Additional DNA sequences in this sample encode the identical CDR3. This chain uses TRBV5-8 with TRBJ1-5; 7 bases map to TRBD1. The germline V gene encodes CDR1 SGHTS and CDR2 YDEGEE. CDR3 size: 15 residues. V was clipped by 0 bases and J by 5 bases; unmatched bases: 5. CDR3 region: CASSLDRGSDQPQHF. For the CDR3, the DNA is TGTGCCAGCAGCTTGGACAGGGGATCCGATCAGCCCCAGCATTTT. Variable domain in full (rest from reference TRBV5-8 and TRBJ1-5): EAGVTQSPTHLIKTRGQQATLRCSPISGHTSVYWYQQALGLGLQFLLWYDEGEERNRGNFPPRFSGRQFPNYSSELNVNALELEDSALYLCASSLDRGSDQPQHFGDGTRLSIL.

The rearrangement joins TRBV7-9 to TRBJ2-5; 10 nucleotides match TRBD2. CDR1 and CDR2 from the germline V gene are SEHNR and FQNEAQ (reference sequence). This CDR3 is built from 14 residues. V shed 5 bases, J shed 7 bases, and the junction held 7 bases outside the gene matches. Here the CDR3 reads CASSPGTSEGTQYF. In DNA form, the CDR3 reads TGTGCCAGCAGCCCCGGGACTAGCGAAGGGACCCAGTACTTC.

The chain has TRBV5-8 and TRBJ2-2; D remains unclear. Trimming pared 1 base from V and 6 bases from J, leaving 7 bases between. Germline V gene sequence: CDR1 SGHTS, CDR2 YDEGEE. The CDR3 is 13 amino acids. The CDR3 nucleotides read TGTGCCAGCAGCTTGCGGGTCTCCGGGGAGCTGTTTTTT. Translated: CASSLRVSGELFF. The whole variable domain, filled in from reference TRBV5-8 and TRBJ2-2, reads EAGVTQSPTHLIKTRGQQATLRCSPISGHTSVYWYQQALGLGLQFLLWYDEGEERNRGNFPPRFSGRQFPNYSSELNVNALELEDSALYLCASSLRVSGELFFGEGSRLTVL.

The chain links TRBV7-7 to TRBJ1-4, with 11 bases lining up with TRBD1. V trimming: 5 bases; J trimming: 7 bases; junction bases outside the gene matches: 6. The CDR3 totals 15 residues. Per germline, CDR1 SSHAT and CDR2 FNYEAQ (reference sequence). CDR3 loop: CASSPGQGASEKLFF. DNA of the CDR3: TGTGCCAGCAGCCCCGGACAGGGGGCGAGTGAAAAACTGTTTTTT.

The chain combines TRBV5-1 with TRBJ2-3; TRBD1 is a possible D gene (6 bases). CDR1 is SGHRS and CDR2 is YFSETQ in the germline V gene. The CDR3 consists of 15 residues. V was cut by 2 bases and J by 3 bases, with 13 bases left in between. CDR3 in amino acids: CASSFEGVGTDTQYF. In DNA form, the CDR3 reads TGCGCCAGCAGCTTCGAGGGGGTTGGAACAGATACGCAGTATTTT.

This clone has a handful of counts. The chain links TRBV5-1 to TRBJ2-3; 8 bases are shared with TRBD2. V was clipped by 2 bases and J by 3 bases; unmatched bases: 2. CDR3 size: 14 residues. Germline V gives CDR1 SGHRS, CDR2 YFSETQ. Here the CDR3 reads CASSFSGKTDTQYF. CDR3 nucleotide sequence: TGCGCCAGCAGCTTTAGCGGGAAAACAGATACGCAGTATTTT.

CDR3 amino acids: CAISAGASRGNTIYF. In nucleotides, the CDR3 is TGTGCCATCAGTGCGGGGGCCTCACGAGGAAACACCATATATTTT. The V and J genes are TRBV10-3 and TRBJ1-3; TRBD1 might be the D (6 bases). The CDR3 covers 15 residues. Per the germline V gene, CDR1 is ENHRY and CDR2 is SYGVKD. The V and J ends lost 4 bases and 4 bases respectively, with 14 bases between them.

The sample holds a few counts of this clone. V is TRBV25-1 and J is TRBJ1-1; no definite D call. The CDR3 runs 14 residues. CDR1 is MGHDK, CDR2 SYGVNS, per germline. With 6 bases removed from V and 2 bases from J, the gap between germline ends came to 13 bases. The CDR3 loop reads CASRLRGYNTEAFF. The CDR3 DNA is TGTGCCAGCAGGCTAAGAGGCTATAACACTGAAGCTTTCTTT.

The chain joins TRBV3-1 (or the pseudogene TRBV3-2) to TRBJ2-1, with 8 positions matching TRBD1. The V and J ends lost 4 bases and 5 bases, in that order; junction bases with no gene match: 10. The CDR3 is 16 residues long. In germline, CDR1 is LGHDT, CDR2 YNNKEL (reference sequence). The CDR3 DNA follows: TGTGCCAGCAGCCCGCATCCATCGACAGGGGACAATGAGCAGTTCTTC. This encodes CASSPHPSTGDNEQFF.

This chain links TRBV7-2 with TRBJ2-1; 9 nucleotides agree with TRBD1. Germline V CDR1 and CDR2: SGHTA, FQGNSA. The CDR3 has 14 residues. The ends lost 5 bases at V and 5 bases at J; junction bases unmatched: 4. In DNA, the CDR3 is TGTGCCAGCAGCCCCCGGGACAGGGACAATGAGCAGTTCTTC. The encoded protein is CASSPRDRDNEQFF.

This rearrangement joins TRBV7-2 to TRBJ2-3; TRBD2 aligns across 10 bases. The ends lost 1 base at V and 1 base at J; junction bases unmatched: 2. CDR3 size: 16 residues. Germline CDR1 SGHTA, CDR2 FQGNSA. CDR3 sequence: CASSLEAGGGTDTQYF. The DNA for the CDR3 is TGTGCCAGCAGCTTAGAAGCGGGAGGGGGCACAGATACGCAGTATTTT.

The rearrangement uses TRBV5-5 and TRBJ1-1; D unresolved. This CDR3 spans 14 amino acids. Trimming took 0 bases from V and 1 from J, leaving 7 bases between them. Looked up from germline, CDR1 is SGHKS and CDR2 is YYEKEE (reference sequence). As DNA, the CDR3 is TGTGCCAGCAGCTTGGCCCTAGCGAACACTGAAGCTTTCTTT. Encoded protein: CASSLALANTEAFF.

This chain links TRBV5-4 with TRBJ2-1; a weak D match, TRBD2 (7 bases). Germline V gene lookup returns CDR1 SGHNT and CDR2 YYREEE (reference sequence). V lost 4 bases and J lost 8, with 22 bases in between. The CDR3 length is 16 residues. The DNA for the CDR3 is TGTGCCAGCAGCGTAAGAAGGGGGGGGGAAATAGATGAGCAGTTCTTC. Residues: CASSVRRGGEIDEQFF.

The rearrangement links TRBV19 to TRBJ1-2; D gene ambiguous. Germline V gene data show CDR1 as LNHDA and CDR2 as SQIVND (reference sequence). Trimming cost V 5 bases and J 4 bases, with 20 bases left between them. The CDR3 contains 16 residues. CDR3 amino acids: CASSLDWTRKTYGYTF. The CDR3 DNA is TGTGCCAGTAGTTTGGATTGGACTCGAAAGACCTATGGCTACACCTTC.

V and J are TRBV7-8 and TRBJ2-7; perhaps TRBD1 as D (7 bases). CDR1 is SGHVS, CDR2 FQNEAQ, per germline. The V and J ends lost 0 bases and 2 bases respectively, with 14 bases between them. The CDR3 has 16 amino acids. CDR3 bases: TGTGCCAGCAGCTTAGCGTGGGGCGGGACAGCCTACGAGCAGTACTTC. It translates to CASSLAWGGTAYEQYF.

The chain recombines TRBV28 with TRBJ1-2; 7 bases are shared with TRBD1. CDR1 is MDHEN and CDR2 is SYDVKM in the germline V gene. V was pared by 2 bases and J by 4 bases, with 4 bases of the junction left unmatched. This CDR3 spans 14 amino acids. The CDR3 loop is CASSLRRQGYGYTF. The DNA of the CDR3 is TGTGCCAGCAGTTTAAGGAGACAGGGCTATGGCTACACCTTC.